This T cell receptor (beta chain) appears in the sequencing data of a study of T cells in tumors after PD-1 blockade. Data came from immunoSEQ multiplex PCR; TCRdb stores just in-frame clones and leaves some out. Among tens of thousands of clones listed, approximately 74% were seen once. The receptor comes from a human donor with basal cell carcinoma. The specimen comprised PBMCs, sampled after anti-PD-1 treatment.

The CDR3: CASSLPLGGNYGYTF. CDR3 in DNA: TGTGCCAGCAGCTTGCCCCTAGGGGGGAACTATGGCTACACCTTC. The chain carries TRBV7-9 and TRBJ1-2; TRBD1 is a possible D gene (6 bases). Looked up from germline, CDR1 is SEHNR and CDR2 is FQNEAQ (reference sequence). The CDR3 contains 15 residues. V lost 3 bases to trimming and J lost 2 bases, with 13 bases between them. The whole variable domain, remainder taken from reference TRBV7-9 and TRBJ1-2, is DTGVSQNPRHKITKRGQNVTFRCDPISEHNRLYWYRQTLGQGPEFLTYFQNEAQLEKSRLLSDRFSAERPKGSFSTLEIQRTEQGDSAMYLCASSLPLGGNYGYTFGSGTRLTVV.